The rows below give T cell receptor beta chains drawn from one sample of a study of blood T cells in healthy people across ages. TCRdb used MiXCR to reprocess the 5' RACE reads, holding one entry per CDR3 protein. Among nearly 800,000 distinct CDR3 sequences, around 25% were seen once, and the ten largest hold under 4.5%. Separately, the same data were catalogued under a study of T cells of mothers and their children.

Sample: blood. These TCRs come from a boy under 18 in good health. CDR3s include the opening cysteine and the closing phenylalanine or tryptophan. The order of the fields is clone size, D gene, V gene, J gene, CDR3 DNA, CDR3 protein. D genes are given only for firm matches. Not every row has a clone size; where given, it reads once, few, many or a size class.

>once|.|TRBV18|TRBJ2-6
TGTGCCAGCTCACCGCTGAAAGAGAATAAAGGGTCTGGGGCCAACGTCCTGACTTTC
CASSPLKENKGSGANVLTF
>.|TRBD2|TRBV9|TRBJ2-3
TGTGCCAGCAGCGTTCAGACTAGCGGAGCTACTAGCACAGATACGCAGTATTTT
CASSVQTSGATSTDTQYF
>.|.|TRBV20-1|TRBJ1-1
TGCAGTGCTAGGATGGGGGCAGGGGTGAACACTGAAGCTTTCTTT
CSARMGAGVNTEAFF
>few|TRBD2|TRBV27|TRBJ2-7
TGTGCCAGCAGTACCCCCCAGCGGGGGGAGTCCGAGCAGTACTTC
CASSTPQRGESEQYF
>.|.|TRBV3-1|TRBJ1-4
TGTGCCAGCAGCCAGAATTCCAGGGGCCCCCTTGAAAAACTGTTTTTT
CASSQNSRGPLEKLFF
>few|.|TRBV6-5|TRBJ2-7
TGTGCCAGCAGGGCCCCCCCCCTGCTCTACGAGCAGTACTTC
CASRAPPLLYEQYF
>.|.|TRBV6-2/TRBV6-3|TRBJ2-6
TGTGCCAGCAGCCCCGTCTTCTCTGGGGCCAACGTCCTGACTTTC
CASSPVFSGANVLTF
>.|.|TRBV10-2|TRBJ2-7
TGCGCCAGCAGTTGGGCATCGGGGCCGGGATACGAGCAGTACTTC
CASSWASGPGYEQYF
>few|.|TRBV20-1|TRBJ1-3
TGCAGTGCCAGTATCCCGAGCTCTGGAAACACCATATATTTT
CSASIPSSGNTIYF
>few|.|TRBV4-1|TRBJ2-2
TGCGCCAGCAGCCAAGAAAGAAACACCGGGGAGCTGTTTTTT
CASSQERNTGELFF
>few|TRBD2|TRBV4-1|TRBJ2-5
TGCGCCAGCAGCCGGACTAGCGGGGGACCCCAAGAGACCCAGTACTTC
CASSRTSGGPQETQYF
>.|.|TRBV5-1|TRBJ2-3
TGCGCCAGCAGCTTGGGTTACAGGAGTACAGATACGCAGTATTTT
CASSLGYRSTDTQYF
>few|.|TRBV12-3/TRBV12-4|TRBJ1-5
TGTGCCAGCAGTTTAAAGACTAGCGATCAGCCCCAGCATTTT
CASSLKTSDQPQHF
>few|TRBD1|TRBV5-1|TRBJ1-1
TGCGCCAGCAGCCCCGACCCCGGACAGGGGAAAACTGAAGCTTTCTTT
CASSPDPGQGKTEAFF
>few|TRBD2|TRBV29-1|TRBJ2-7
TGCAGCGCCTCGGGGGGAGGAATGGAGCAGTACTTC
CSASGGGMEQYF
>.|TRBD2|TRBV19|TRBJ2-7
TGTGCCAGTAGTAGACTAGCGAAACCATGGAAGTCCGAGCAGTACTTC
CASSRLAKPWKSEQYF
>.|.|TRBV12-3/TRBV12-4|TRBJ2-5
TGTGCCAGCAGTTCGCTTAGGACAGAAGAGACCCAGTACTTC
CASSSLRTEETQYF
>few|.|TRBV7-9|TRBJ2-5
TGTGCCAGCAGCTCACTAGCCCCAGAGACCCAGTACTTC
CASSSLAPETQYF